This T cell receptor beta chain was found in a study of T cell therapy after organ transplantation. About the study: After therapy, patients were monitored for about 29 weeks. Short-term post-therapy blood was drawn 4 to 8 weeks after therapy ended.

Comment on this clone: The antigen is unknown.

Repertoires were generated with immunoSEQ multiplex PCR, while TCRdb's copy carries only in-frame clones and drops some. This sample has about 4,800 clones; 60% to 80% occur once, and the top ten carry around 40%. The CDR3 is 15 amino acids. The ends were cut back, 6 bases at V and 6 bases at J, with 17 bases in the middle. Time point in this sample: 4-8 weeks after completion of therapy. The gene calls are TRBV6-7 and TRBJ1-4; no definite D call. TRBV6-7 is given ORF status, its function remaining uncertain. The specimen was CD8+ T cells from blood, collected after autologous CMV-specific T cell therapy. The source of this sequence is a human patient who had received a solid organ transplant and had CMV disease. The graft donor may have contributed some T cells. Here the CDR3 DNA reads TGTGCCAGCAGCGGATTGGGCCCGCTTTATGAAAAACTGTTTTTT. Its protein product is CASSGLGPLYEKLFF.